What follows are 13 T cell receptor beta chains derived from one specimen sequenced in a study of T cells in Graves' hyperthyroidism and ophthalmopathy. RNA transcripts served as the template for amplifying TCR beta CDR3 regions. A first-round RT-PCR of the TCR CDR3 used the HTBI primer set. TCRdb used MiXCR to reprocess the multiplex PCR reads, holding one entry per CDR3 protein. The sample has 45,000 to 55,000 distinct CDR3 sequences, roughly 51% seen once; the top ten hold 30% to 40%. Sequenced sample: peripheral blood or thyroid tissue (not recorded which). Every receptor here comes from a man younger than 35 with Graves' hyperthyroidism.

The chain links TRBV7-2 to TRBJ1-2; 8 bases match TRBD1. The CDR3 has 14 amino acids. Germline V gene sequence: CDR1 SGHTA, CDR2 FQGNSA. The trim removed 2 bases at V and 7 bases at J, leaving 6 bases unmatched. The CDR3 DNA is TGTGCCAGCAGCTTAATCGCGGGGACAGGTGGCTACACCTTC. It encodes CASSLIAGTGGYTF.

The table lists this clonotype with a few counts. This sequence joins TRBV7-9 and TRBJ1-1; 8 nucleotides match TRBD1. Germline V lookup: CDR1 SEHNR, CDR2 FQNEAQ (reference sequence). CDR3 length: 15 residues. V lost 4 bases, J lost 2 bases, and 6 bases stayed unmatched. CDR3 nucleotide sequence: TGTGCCAGCAGCTATGGACAGGGATCCAACACTGAAGCTTTCTTT. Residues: CASSYGQGSNTEAFF. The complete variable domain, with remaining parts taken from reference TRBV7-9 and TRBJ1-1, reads DTGVSQNPRHKITKRGQNVTFRCDPISEHNRLYWYRQTLGQGPEFLTYFQNEAQLEKSRLLSDRFSAERPKGSFSTLEIQRTEQGDSAMYLCASSYGQGSNTEAFFGQGTRLTVV.

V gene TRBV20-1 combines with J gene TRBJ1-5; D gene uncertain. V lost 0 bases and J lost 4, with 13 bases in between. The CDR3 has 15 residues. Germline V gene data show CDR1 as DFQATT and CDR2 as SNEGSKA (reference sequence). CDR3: CSARDRTVGNQPQHF. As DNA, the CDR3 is TGCAGTGCTAGAGATCGCACAGTGGGGAATCAGCCCCAGCATTTT.

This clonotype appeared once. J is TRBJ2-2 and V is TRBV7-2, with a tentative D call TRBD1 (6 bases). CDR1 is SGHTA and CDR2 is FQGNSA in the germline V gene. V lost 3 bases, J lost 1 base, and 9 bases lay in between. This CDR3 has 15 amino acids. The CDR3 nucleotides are TGTGCCAGCAGCTTTGAGGGGGAGAACACCGGGGAGCTGTTTTTT. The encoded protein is CASSFEGENTGELFF.

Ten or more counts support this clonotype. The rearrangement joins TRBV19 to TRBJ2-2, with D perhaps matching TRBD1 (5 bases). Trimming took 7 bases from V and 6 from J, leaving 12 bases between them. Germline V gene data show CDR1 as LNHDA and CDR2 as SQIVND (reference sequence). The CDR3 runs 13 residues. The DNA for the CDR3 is TGTGCCAGTATGAACAGGCCTGCCGGGGAGCTGTTTTTT. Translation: CASMNRPAGELFF.

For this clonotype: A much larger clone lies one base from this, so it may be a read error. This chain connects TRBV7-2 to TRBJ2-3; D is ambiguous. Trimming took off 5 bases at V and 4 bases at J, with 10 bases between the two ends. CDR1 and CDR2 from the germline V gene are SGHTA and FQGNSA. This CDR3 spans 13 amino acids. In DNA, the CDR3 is TGTGCCAGCAGCCCCAGCCAGGCAGATACGCAGTATTTT. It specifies CASSPSQADTQYF.

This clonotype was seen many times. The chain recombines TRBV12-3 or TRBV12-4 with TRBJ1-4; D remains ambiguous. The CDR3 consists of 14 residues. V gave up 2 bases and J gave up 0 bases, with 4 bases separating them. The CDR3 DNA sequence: TGTGCCAGCAGTTTAATGTCAACTAATGAAAAACTGTTTTTT. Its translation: CASSLMSTNEKLFF.

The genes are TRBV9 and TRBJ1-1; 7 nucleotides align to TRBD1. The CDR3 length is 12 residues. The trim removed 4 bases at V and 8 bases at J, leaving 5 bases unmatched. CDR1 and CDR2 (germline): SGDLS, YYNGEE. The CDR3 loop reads CASSPTGVEAFF. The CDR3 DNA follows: TGTGCCAGCAGCCCAACAGGGGTCGAAGCTTTCTTT.

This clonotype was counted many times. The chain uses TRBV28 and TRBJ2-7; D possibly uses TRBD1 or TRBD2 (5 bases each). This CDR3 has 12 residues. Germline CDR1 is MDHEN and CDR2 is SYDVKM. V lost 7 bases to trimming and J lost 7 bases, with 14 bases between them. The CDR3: CASNLEGLEQYF. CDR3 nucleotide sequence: TGTGCCAGCAACCTCGAGGGGCTTGAGCAGTACTTC.

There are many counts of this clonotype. CDR3 sequence (DNA): TGTGCCAGCAGCTCGCCCTCGGGACAAACTTCACCCCTCCACTTT. Encoded protein: CASSSPSGQTSPLHF. The genes are TRBV7-2 and TRBJ1-6, with a possible D match to TRBD1 (6 bases). The CDR3 length is 15 residues. Per the germline V gene, CDR1 is SGHTA and CDR2 is FQGNSA. The V end lost 4 bases, the J end lost 9 bases, and 16 bases lay between the germline ends.

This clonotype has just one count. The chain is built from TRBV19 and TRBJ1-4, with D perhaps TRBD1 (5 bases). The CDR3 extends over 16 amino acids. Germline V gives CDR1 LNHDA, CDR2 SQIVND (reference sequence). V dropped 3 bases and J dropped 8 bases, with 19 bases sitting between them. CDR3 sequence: CASSMPWRDPKEKLFF. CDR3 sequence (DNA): TGTGCCAGTAGTATGCCGTGGAGGGACCCGAAGGAAAAACTGTTTTTT.

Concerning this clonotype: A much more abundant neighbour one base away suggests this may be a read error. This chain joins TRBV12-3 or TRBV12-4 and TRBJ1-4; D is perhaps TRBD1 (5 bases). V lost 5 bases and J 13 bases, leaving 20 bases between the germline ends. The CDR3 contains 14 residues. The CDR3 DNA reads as TGTGCCAGCAGTCCTTCGTACAGGCATGAAGGACTGTTTTTT. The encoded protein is CASSPSYRHEGLFF.

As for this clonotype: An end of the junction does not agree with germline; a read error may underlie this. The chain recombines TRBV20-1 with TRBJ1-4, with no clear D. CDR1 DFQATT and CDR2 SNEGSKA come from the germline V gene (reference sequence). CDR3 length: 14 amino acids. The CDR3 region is CSAEQVAGKERLFF. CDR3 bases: TGCAGTGCTGAACAAGTCGCGGGAAAGGAAAGACTGTTTTTT.